These 13 T cell receptor beta chains came from one sample sequenced in a study of T cells in Graves' hyperthyroidism and ophthalmopathy. It was RNA transcripts that yielded the amplified TCR beta CDR3 regions. The HTBI primer set was used in a first-round RT-PCR of the TCR CDR3. TCRdb re-called the multiplex PCR reads through MiXCR, storing one row per CDR3 protein. The data contain about 520,000 distinct CDR3 sequences, around 24% of them singletons. Input material: blood. These receptors originate from a woman between 25 and 40 years old with Graves' ophthalmopathy.

This clonotype was observed at least ten times. The chain employs TRBV30 and TRBJ2-7, with 7 bases fitting TRBD2. CDR3 size: 14 residues. Trimming cost V 8 bases and J 3 bases; bases outside gene matches: 13. From germline, CDR1 is GTSNPN and CDR2 SVGIG (reference sequence). The DNA for the CDR3 is TGTGCCCCACCCGGACTAGTAGGTGGCTACGAGCAGTACTTC. Translated, it gives CAPPGLVGGYEQYF. Complete variable domain (other parts from reference TRBV30 and TRBJ2-7): SQTIHQWPATLVQPVGSPLSLECTVEGTSNPNLYWYRQAAGRGLQLLFYSVGIGQISSEVPQNLSASRPQDRQFILSSKKLLLSDSGFYLCAPPGLVGGYEQYFGPGTRLTVT.

This clonotype has just a few counts. The chain uses TRBV6-2 or TRBV6-3 and TRBJ1-5, with D possibly being TRBD1 (6 bases). V dropped 7 bases and J dropped 0 bases, with 13 bases sitting between them. The CDR3 sequence is 15 residues long. Germline values: CDR1 MNHEY, CDR2 SVGEGT. The CDR3 DNA reads TGTGCCAGCACCGCAGGGGTCTATAGCAATCAGCCCCAGCATTTT. Protein: CASTAGVYSNQPQHF.

This chain uses TRBV28 with TRBJ1-1, with 7 bases fitting TRBD1. Germline trimming cut 0 bases from V and 1 base from J; bases unmatched to any gene: 2. The germline V gene has CDR1 MDHEN and CDR2 SYDVKM. This CDR3 has 15 amino acids. The CDR3 loop is CASSLWGTENTEAFF. The DNA of the CDR3 is TGTGCCAGCAGTTTATGGGGGACAGAGAACACTGAAGCTTTCTTT.

Many counts were recorded for this clonotype. The chain carries TRBV7-2 and TRBJ2-5; D possibly corresponds to TRBD2 (6 bases). Germline-derived CDR1 and CDR2 are SGHTA and FQGNSA. Trimming left V 6 bases short and J 4 bases short, with 12 bases between. This CDR3 region has 13 residues. The CDR3 loop reads CASSRERAETQYF. CDR3 coding DNA: TGTGCCAGCAGTCGGGAGCGTGCAGAGACCCAGTACTTC.

This clonotype has just a few counts. The chain has TRBV9 and TRBJ2-7; TRBD2 agrees at 8 bases. The J segment lost 0 bases and the V segment lost 5 bases, leaving 4 bases of the junction unmatched. The CDR3 totals 14 residues. Germline lookup yields CDR1 SGDLS and CDR2 YYNGEE. The CDR3 here is CASSETSDSYEQYF. CDR3 DNA: TGTGCCAGCAGTGAGACTAGCGACTCCTACGAGCAGTACTTC.

As concerns this clonotype: The missing conserved phenylalanine or tryptophan at the end of this CDR3 makes a read error likely. The chain is built from TRBV5-1 and TRBJ1-2; 10 positions match TRBD1. Germline values: CDR1 SGHRS, CDR2 YFSETQ. This CDR3 is built from 14 residues. V lost 0 bases and J lost 4; bases outside the gene matches: 0. CDR3 coding DNA: TGCGCCAGCAGCTTGGGACAGGGGGCCTATGGCTACACCTAC. Its translation is CASSLGQGAYGYTY.

This clonotype appeared many times. Here the CDR3 reads CASSAGLNYGYTF. The CDR3 DNA reads as TGTGCCAGCAGCGCAGGGCTGAACTATGGCTACACCTTC. The J gene is TRBJ1-2, the V gene TRBV11-2; the D gene is possibly TRBD1 (5 bases). Germline V CDR1 and CDR2: SGHAT, FQNNGV. This CDR3 region has 13 residues. The germline V and J ends were trimmed by 5 bases and 2 bases, with 9 bases remaining between them.

The gene calls are TRBV6-2 or TRBV6-3 and TRBJ1-3; TRBD1 agrees at 7 bases. The CDR3 loop spans 14 amino acids. From germline, CDR1 is MNHEY and CDR2 SVGEGT. J gave up 4 bases and V 6 bases, and 6 bases lay outside the gene matches. CDR3 sequence (DNA): TGTGCCAGCAGGCCGACAGGGAGAGGAAACACCATATATTTT. Translated: CASRPTGRGNTIYF.

At least ten counts were recorded for this clonotype. The chain employs TRBV6-2 or TRBV6-3 and TRBJ2-7, with a tentative D call TRBD1 (6 bases). Trimming took off 6 bases at V and 4 bases at J, with 13 bases between the two ends. The CDR3 runs to 13 residues. Germline CDR1 is MNHEY and CDR2 is SVGEGT. CDR3: CASSWDTKYEQYF. For the CDR3, the DNA is TGTGCCAGCAGCTGGGACACAAAATACGAGCAGTACTTC.

This clonotype was seen repeatedly, ten times or more. The J gene is TRBJ2-7, the V gene TRBV20-1; TRBD1 might be the D (8 bases). The germline V and J ends were trimmed by 0 bases and 3 bases, with 12 bases remaining between them. CDR3 length equals 14 residues. Per germline, CDR1 DFQATT and CDR2 SNEGSKA (reference sequence). This CDR3 is CSARETGEGYEQYF. The CDR3 coding sequence is TGCAGTGCTAGAGAGACAGGGGAGGGCTACGAGCAGTACTTC.

This clonotype has at least ten counts. The rearrangement uses TRBV5-5 and TRBJ2-7; TRBD2 might be the D (6 bases). Germline CDR1 and CDR2: SGHKS and YYEKEE (reference sequence). Trimming left V 4 bases short and J 0 bases short, with 11 bases between. CDR3 size: 14 residues. Here the CDR3 reads CASSRDLSSYEQYF. The CDR3 DNA follows: TGTGCCAGCAGCCGGGACTTAAGCTCCTACGAGCAGTACTTC. The full variable domain, its missing parts supplied by reference TRBV5-5 and TRBJ2-7, is DAGVTQSPTHLIKTRGQQVTLRCSPISGHKSVSWYQQVLGQGPQFIFQYYEKEERGRGNFPDRFSARQFPNYSSELNVNALLLGDSALYLCASSRDLSSYEQYFGPGTRLTVT.

This sequence joins TRBV12-3 or TRBV12-4 and TRBJ2-5; a possible D gene is TRBD1 (6 bases). The CDR3 runs to 13 residues. With 4 bases removed from V and 10 bases from J, the gap between germline ends came to 16 bases. The CDR3 bases are TGTGCCAGCAGTTACTCTCCCCAGGGGCTCCAGTACTTC. This sequence encodes CASSYSPQGLQYF.

This chain links TRBV20-1 with TRBJ2-7, with 14 bases matching TRBD2. The V gene end was trimmed by 0 bases and the J gene end by 3 bases; junction bases not matched to a gene: 1. The CDR3 is 15 amino acids. Germline CDR1 DFQATT, CDR2 SNEGSKA (reference sequence). This chain's CDR3 is CSARDGLAGGYEQYF. In nucleotides, the CDR3 is TGCAGTGCTAGAGATGGACTAGCGGGAGGCTACGAGCAGTACTTC.